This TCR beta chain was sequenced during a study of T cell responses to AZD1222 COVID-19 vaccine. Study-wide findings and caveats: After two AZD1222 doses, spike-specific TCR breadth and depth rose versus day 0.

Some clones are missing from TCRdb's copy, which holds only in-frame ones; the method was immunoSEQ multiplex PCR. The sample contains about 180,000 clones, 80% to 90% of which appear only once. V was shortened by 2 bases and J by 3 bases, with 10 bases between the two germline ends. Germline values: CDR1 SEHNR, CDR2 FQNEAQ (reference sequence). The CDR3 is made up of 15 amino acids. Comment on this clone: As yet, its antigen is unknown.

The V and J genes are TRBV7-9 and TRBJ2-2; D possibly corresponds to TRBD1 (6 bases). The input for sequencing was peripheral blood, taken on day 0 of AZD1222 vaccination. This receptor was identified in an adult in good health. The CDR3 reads CASSLQGPDTGELFF. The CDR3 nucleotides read TGTGCCAGCAGCTTACAGGGGCCGGACACCGGGGAGCTGTTTTTT.